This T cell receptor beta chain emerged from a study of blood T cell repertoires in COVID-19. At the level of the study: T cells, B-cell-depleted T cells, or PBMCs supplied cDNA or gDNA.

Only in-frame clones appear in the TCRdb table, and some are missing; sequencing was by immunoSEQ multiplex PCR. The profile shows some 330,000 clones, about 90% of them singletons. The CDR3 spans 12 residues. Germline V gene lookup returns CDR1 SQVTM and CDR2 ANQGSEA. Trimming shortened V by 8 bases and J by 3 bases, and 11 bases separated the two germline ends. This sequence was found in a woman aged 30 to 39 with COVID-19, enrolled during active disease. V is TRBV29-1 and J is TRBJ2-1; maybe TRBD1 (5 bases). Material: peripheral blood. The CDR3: CSLRVDYNEQFF. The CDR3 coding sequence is TGCAGCCTCAGGGTAGACTACAATGAGCAGTTCTTC.